This passage covers 3 T cell receptor beta chains from one sample sequenced in a study of shared clonotypes between healthy human individuals (dated by TCRdb to about 2020). CD8 naive samples were CD45RO-negative cells positively selected for CCR7, giving a CD45RA+CCR7+ population that excluded TemRA cells. Preparation of the library involved the immunoSEQ multiplex PCR assay. TCRdb carries this immuneACCESS record with in-frame sequences only. Its versions omit some clonotypes, under half of them owing to an unresolved V gene in the studies checked, with the rest unexplained. This sample holds more than 600,000 clones; under 95% were observed only once. The ten largest account for 24% of the sample. Sequences were obtained from naive CD8+ T cells sorted from blood. The cell subset or site label for this specimen denotes: CD45RA+CCR7+. Receptors originate from a young man in good health.

This sequence joins TRBV4-1 and TRBJ2-2, with 9 bases that match TRBD1. V was pared by 8 bases and J by 7 bases, with 8 bases of the junction left unmatched. Germline values: CDR1 MGHRA, CDR2 YSYEKL. This CDR3 contains 14 residues. The CDR3 DNA sequence: TGCGCCAGCGCACAGGGGGCGCTCAGCGGGGAGCTGTTTTTT. It encodes CASAQGALSGELFF.

The rearrangement links TRBV7-3 to TRBJ2-1; tentative D call: TRBD2 (5 bases). Germline CDR1 reads SGHTA; CDR2 reads FQGTGA. The CDR3 spans 16 residues. V lost 4 bases to trimming and J lost 0 bases, with 13 bases between them. CDR3: CASSSIASSSYNEQFF. CDR3 in DNA: TGTGCCAGCAGCTCAATAGCGTCGAGCTCCTACAATGAGCAGTTCTTC. The full variable domain, in which reference TRBV7-3 and TRBJ2-1 provide the parts outside the CDR3, is GAGVSQTPSNKVTEKGKYVELRCDPISGHTALYWYRQSLGQGPEFLIYFQGTGAADDSGLPNDRFFAVRPEGSVSTLKIQRTERGDSAVYLCASSSIASSSYNEQFFGPGTRLTVL.

This rearrangement joins TRBV5-1 to TRBJ1-1; 12 positions match TRBD1. Germline V lookup: CDR1 SGHRS, CDR2 YFSETQ. The CDR3 sequence is 15 residues long. Trimming removed 4 bases from V and 6 bases from J; junction bases left unmatched: 7. In DNA form, the CDR3 reads TGCGCCAGCAGCCCGGGACAGGGGGCTGGATCTGAAGCTTTCTTT. It yields the protein CASSPGQGAGSEAFF.